These T cell receptor beta chains were read from a single sample in a study of blood T cell repertoires in COVID-19. The data were produced by immunoSEQ multiplex PCR, yet TCRdb's version contains in-frame clones alone and is incomplete. The sample lists fewer than 350,000 clones; roughly 85% were seen once. Material: peripheral blood. The source of these receptors is a human donor in a cohort sampled during active COVID-19. Each CDR3 is given with its conserved first and last residue. The D gene is left open where the match is weak. Some rows mark clone size as missing; the rest say once, few, many or name a class of expanded clone.

j_gene,d_gene,v_gene,abundance,CDR3aa,CDR3nt
TRBJ1-4,-,TRBV9,-,CASSNQQGASEKLFF,TGTGCCAGCAGCAACCAACAAGGGGCGAGTGAAAAACTGTTTTTT
TRBJ2-3,-,TRBV2,-,CASTWAGGTDTQYF,TGTGCCAGCACCTGGGCCGGGGGCACAGATACGCAGTATTTT
TRBJ1-1,TRBD1,TRBV7-3,-,CASSLAGSGGTEAFF,TGTGCCAGCAGCTTAGCGGGGTCAGGGGGCACTGAAGCTTTCTTT
TRBJ2-7,-,TRBV4-1,-,CASSHSDWSSYEQYF,TGCGCCAGCAGCCACTCCGACTGGAGCTCCTACGAGCAGTACTTC
TRBJ2-7,TRBD2,TRBV2,-,CASSSLSLAGYGQYF,TGTGCCAGCAGTTCCCTATCCCTAGCGGGGTACGGTCAGTACTTC
TRBJ2-7,TRBD1,TRBV7-9,-,CASSLRQGPNEQYF,TGTGCCAGCAGCCTCCGACAGGGGCCCAACGAGCAGTACTTC
TRBJ2-7,-,TRBV2,-,CASTIQLYEQYF,TGTGCCAGCACTATACAGCTCTACGAGCAGTACTTC
TRBJ1-5,-,TRBV6-6,-,CASSYAQGRQPQHF,TGTGCCAGCAGTTACGCACAGGGCAGGCAGCCCCAGCATTTT
TRBJ1-1,-,TRBV6-5,-,CASRPSSMGGTEAFF,TGTGCCAGCAGACCTTCGAGTATGGGGGGGACTGAAGCTTTCTTT
TRBJ2-7,-,TRBV27,-,CASSFESSYEQYF,TGTGCCAGCAGTTTCGAGAGCTCCTACGAGCAGTACTTC
TRBJ1-2,-,TRBV12-5,-,CASGLEQTGNYGYTF,TGTGCTAGTGGTTTGGAACAGACCGGTAACTATGGCTACACCTTC
TRBJ2-5,TRBD1,TRBV7-9,-,CASSRDREEVTQYF,TGTGCCAGCAGCCGGGACAGGGAGGAGGTGACCCAGTACTTC
TRBJ1-1,-,TRBV11-2,-,CASSLLGPDTEAFF,TGTGCCAGCAGCTTACTGGGGCCCGACACTGAAGCTTTCTTT
TRBJ2-7,-,TRBV5-6,-,CASSWVRGHEQYF,TGTGCCAGCAGCTGGGTCAGGGGCCACGAGCAGTACTTC
TRBJ2-1,TRBD2,TRBV7-9,once,CASSLGLGTSGSNEQFF,TGTGCCAGCAGCTTAGGTCTGGGGACTAGCGGGTCTAATGAGCAGTTCTTC
TRBJ1-6,TRBD1,TRBV7-9,many,CASTGTGDNSPLHF,TGTGCCAGCACGGGGACAGGCGATAATTCACCCCTCCACTTT
TRBJ2-3,-,TRBV24-1,-,CATSDLNQGRDTQYF,TGTGCCACCAGTGATTTGAACCAGGGTAGAGATACGCAGTATTTT
TRBJ2-1,-,TRBV24-1,-,CATSDLASTYNEQFF,TGTGCCACCAGTGATTTGGCTAGCACCTACAATGAGCAGTTCTTC
TRBJ1-5,-,TRBV12-3/TRBV12-4,-,CASSLERQPQHF,TGTGCCAGCAGTTTAGAGCGTCAGCCCCAGCATTTT
TRBJ2-6,-,TRBV10-3,-,CAIEVGPGQKPSGANVLTF,TGTGCCATAGAGGTGGGCCCGGGACAAAAACCCTCTGGGGCCAACGTCCTGACTTTC
TRBJ1-1,TRBD1,TRBV18,-,CASSPPSGQGVTEAFF,TGTGCCAGCTCACCGCCCTCGGGGCAGGGGGTGACTGAAGCTTTCTTT
TRBJ2-3,-,TRBV14,-,CASSQVVKDTQYF,TGTGCCAGCAGCCAAGTTGTTAAAGATACGCAGTATTTT
TRBJ2-7,-,TRBV10-3,-,CAIELDASYEQYF,TGTGCCATCGAACTAGACGCCTCCTACGAGCAGTACTTC
TRBJ2-1,-,TRBV7-2,few,CASSLVAVYGANEQFF,TGTGCCAGCAGCTTAGTTGCGGTTTATGGTGCCAATGAGCAGTTCTTC
TRBJ1-6,TRBD1,TRBV18,-,CASSLRGVRDNSPLHF,TGTGCCAGCTCCCTCAGGGGGGTAAGAGATAATTCACCCCTCCACTTT
TRBJ1-2,TRBD1,TRBV19,-,CASSITGEGYTF,TGTGCCAGTAGTATCACAGGGGAAGGCTACACCTTC
TRBJ1-5,TRBD1,TRBV19,few,CASEDRVGQPQHF,TGTGCCAGTGAGGACAGGGTGGGTCAGCCCCAGCATTTT
TRBJ1-5,-,TRBV30,few,CAWGTPGTPNQPQHF,TGTGCCTGGGGGACACCCGGGACACCGAATCAGCCCCAGCATTTT
TRBJ1-2,TRBD1,TRBV10-2,-,CASSQGQGDRLYGYTF,TGCGCCAGCAGCCAAGGACAGGGGGATCGGCTATATGGCTACACCTTC
TRBJ2-4,-,TRBV19,-,CASSLGVAKNIQYF,TGTGCCAGTAGTTTGGGAGTAGCCAAAAACATTCAGTACTTC
TRBJ2-1,TRBD2,TRBV3-1/TRBV3-2,-,CASSQEPGGIYNEQFF,TGTGCCAGCAGCCAAGAACCGGGGGGGATTTACAATGAGCAGTTCTTC
TRBJ1-5,-,TRBV6-1,once,CASSDADRYNQPQHF,TGTGCCAGCAGTGACGCCGACAGGTATAATCAGCCCCAGCATTTT
TRBJ1-2,-,TRBV27,-,CASSRGSFDGYTF,TGTGCCAGCAGCCGGGGGTCATTTGATGGCTACACCTTC
TRBJ1-2,TRBD1,TRBV24-1,-,CATSDYGQGNGYTF,TGTGCCACCAGTGACTATGGACAGGGGAACGGCTACACCTTC
TRBJ2-3,-,TRBV7-3,-,CASSLTYADTQYF,TGTGCCAGCAGCTTAACGTATGCAGATACGCAGTATTTT
TRBJ1-3,-,TRBV7-6,-,CASSLSFGGGNTIYF,TGTGCCAGCAGCTTGTCCTTTGGGGGCGGAAACACCATATATTTT
TRBJ1-2,TRBD1,TRBV6-5,-,CASSLTGGGRYGYTF,TGTGCCAGCAGTCTTACAGGGGGCGGTCGGTATGGCTACACCTTC
TRBJ1-6,TRBD1,TRBV2,-,CASSEGQGNSPLHF,TGTGCCAGCAGTGAGGGACAGGGGAATTCACCCCTCCACTTT
TRBJ1-5,TRBD1,TRBV18,-,CASSPARAGGFQPQHF,TGTGCCAGCTCACCTGCGCGGGCAGGGGGCTTCCAGCCCCAGCATTTT
TRBJ1-1,-,TRBV2,-,CASSVRGTWNTEAFF,TGTGCCAGCAGTGTTCGAGGAACATGGAACACTGAAGCTTTCTTT
TRBJ1-1,-,TRBV11-1,-,CASRSTATNTEAFF,TGTGCCAGCAGGTCTACTGCCACGAACACTGAAGCTTTCTTT
TRBJ2-7,TRBD1,TRBV19,-,CASSITGGDYEQYF,TGTGCCAGTAGTATTACAGGGGGCGACTACGAGCAGTACTTC
TRBJ2-3,TRBD1,TRBV6-4,-,CASSELQGADTQYF,TGTGCCAGCAGTGAGCTCCAGGGGGCGGATACGCAGTATTTT
TRBJ1-2,TRBD1,TRBV5-4,-,CASTYTGAYGYTF,TGTGCCAGCACCTATACAGGGGCCTATGGCTACACCTTC
TRBJ2-2,TRBD1,TRBV10-1,-,CASSESLGGPNTGELFF,TGCGCCAGCAGTGAGTCGTTAGGGGGCCCGAACACCGGGGAGCTGTTTTTT
TRBJ2-1,TRBD2,TRBV5-1,-,CASSWTMTSGGYNEQFF,TGCGCCAGCAGCTGGACCATGACTAGCGGGGGATACAATGAGCAGTTCTTC